This paragraph reports one TCR beta chain. Its target is not known. Trimming pared 1 base from V and 5 bases from J, leaving 4 bases between. The CDR3 covers 12 residues. The germline CDR1 and CDR2 sequences are MGHRA and YSYEKL. This specimen belongs to a study of CD8+ T cells in alopecia areata. Findings and limits, study-wide: While patients received tofacitinib, many expanded lesional clones remained present in scalp and blood.

Isolated RNA was reverse transcribed into cDNA used as the sequencing template. This table comes from immunoSEQ multiplex PCR, and its TCRdb copy is limited to in-frame clones, with some not included. This sample carries 95,000 to 150,000 clones, 53% of them seen once, and the ten largest clones take about 0.5%. The treatment: oral pan-JAK inhibitor, 5-10 mg twice daily. Both CD4+ and CD8+ T cells were separated by sorting PBMCs. The gene calls are TRBV4-1 and TRBJ2-3, with D hard to call. This receptor was obtained from a human donor with alopecia areata. Specimen: CD4+ T cells sorted from blood, collected at week 4, from a patient treated with tofacitinib. Written as DNA, the CDR3 is TGCGCCAGCAGCCAAGTACGAGATACGCAGTATTTT. This translates into CASSQVRDTQYF.